A selection of T cell receptor beta chains follows, all from one sample in a study of TIL therapy for anti-PD-1-resistant metastatic lung cancer. TCRdb keeps only in-frame clones here, not all; method: immunoSEQ multiplex PCR. The table records fewer than 65,000 clones, 81% of them present only once. Source: blood, taken at baseline. These receptors all come from a person between 25 and 79 years old with non-small cell lung cancer. CDR3s include the opening cysteine and the closing phenylalanine or tryptophan. A D gene is named only where the DNA matches it firmly. Clone size, where shown, is once, few, many, or a class for clones that have expanded.

len	v_gene	j_gene	abundance	d_gene	CDR3nt	CDR3aa
14	TRBV20-1	TRBJ2-1	-	-	TGCAGTGCTAGTCGACAGGGAGGACGGAATGAGCAGTTCTTC	CSASRQGGRNEQFF
12	TRBV30	TRBJ1-4	-	-	TGTGCCTGGAGGCGGAGGAATGAAAAACTGTTTTTT	CAWRRRNEKLFF
14	TRBV11-2	TRBJ1-2	-	TRBD1	TGTGCCAGCAGCCGGGGGGACAGGGCGAGAGGCTACACCTTC	CASSRGDRARGYTF
16	TRBV5-1	TRBJ2-2	many	-	TGCGCCAGCAGCCCCTACTTGGGGGATGCCACCGGGGAGCTGTTTTTT	CASSPYLGDATGELFF
11	TRBV18	TRBJ2-7	-	-	TGTGCCAGCTCACCCAAAGACGAGCAGTACTTC	CASSPKDEQYF
17	TRBV18	TRBJ1-4	-	-	TGTGCCAGCTCACCACCGGGAGGGGTCCAGGGAGGAGAAAAACTGTTTTTT	CASSPPGGVQGGEKLFF
16	TRBV7-6	TRBJ1-6	few	-	TGTGCCAGCAGCCCCGACAGGTCCCACTATAATTCACCCCTCCACTTT	CASSPDRSHYNSPLHF
15	TRBV30	TRBJ1-2	-	-	TGTGCCTGGGGGCGATGGTACAGGGAGCGTACTGGCTACACCTTC	CAWGRWYRERTGYTF
17	TRBV5-1	TRBJ2-3	-	TRBD2	TGCGCCAGCAGCTCGGGACTAGCGGGAGGGAGCACAGATACGCAGTATTTT	CASSSGLAGGSTDTQYF
15	TRBV23-1	TRBJ1-4	-	TRBD1	TGCGCCGGTTCCCCCCTGACAGGGGCCAGTGAAAAACTGTTTTTT	CAGSPLTGASEKLFF
12	TRBV29-1	TRBJ2-3	once	-	TGCAGCGTTGACATAAGCACAGATACGCAGTATTTT	CSVDISTDTQYF
13	TRBV5-5	TRBJ2-2	-	TRBD2	TGTGCCAGTCACCCCGGGGGGGCTGGGGAGCTGTTTTTT	CASHPGGAGELFF
17	TRBV29-1	TRBJ2-3	-	TRBD1	TGCAGCGTTGAAGATCACCTGACAGGGGTATACACAGATACGCAGTATTTT	CSVEDHLTGVYTDTQYF
13	TRBV7-8	TRBJ1-1	-	TRBD1	TGTGCCAGCAGCGGGACAGGGGGGACTGAAGCTTTCTTT	CASSGTGGTEAFF
15	TRBV5-6	TRBJ2-5	-	-	TGTGCCAGCAGCTTCTTGCGTGATACCCAAGAGACCCAGTACTTC	CASSFLRDTQETQYF
17	TRBV6-2/TRBV6-3	TRBJ2-6	-	TRBD1	TGTGCCAGCAGCGACCTCCGGACAGGGGAGGGGGCCAACGTCCTGACTTTC	CASSDLRTGEGANVLTF
15	TRBV4-3	TRBJ1-5	-	TRBD1	TGCGCCAGCAGCCAGGGGACAGGATCAGGGCAGCCCCAGCATTTT	CASSQGTGSGQPQHF
13	TRBV7-2	TRBJ2-1	-	-	TGTGCCAGCAGCTTAGGGGTCAACAATGAGCAGTTCTTC	CASSLGVNNEQFF
14	TRBV7-2	TRBJ1-6	-	TRBD1	TGTGCCAGCAGCTTTGACAGGGATAATTCACCCCTCCACTTT	CASSFDRDNSPLHF
15	TRBV3-1/TRBV3-2	TRBJ1-2	-	-	TGTGCCAGCAGCCAAGGTTACAGCGCTAACTATGGCTACACCTTC	CASSQGYSANYGYTF
14	TRBV6-5	TRBJ1-1	once	-	TGTGCCAGCAGTTTCGACGACAGATCCACTGAAGCTTTCTTT	CASSFDDRSTEAFF
13	TRBV15	TRBJ1-5	few	TRBD1	TGTGCCACCAGCAGGGACAGGTCTCAGCCCCAGCATTTT	CATSRDRSQPQHF
14	TRBV5-4	TRBJ2-2	medium-sized	TRBD2	TGTGCCAGCAGCTTTGCCAGCGGGGGCGGGGAGCTGTTTTTT	CASSFASGGGELFF
16	TRBV28	TRBJ1-4	few	TRBD1	TGTGCCAGCAGACATGGGACAGTTAAAACTAATGAAAAACTGTTTTTT	CASRHGTVKTNEKLFF
13	TRBV30	TRBJ1-1	few	-	TGTGCCTGGAGGAAGGCAGTGAACACTGAAGCTTTCTTT	CAWRKAVNTEAFF
16	TRBV5-4	TRBJ2-7	-	TRBD2	TGTGCCAGCAGCCCTGTAGCGGGAGGAGGGCCCTACGAGCAGTACTTC	CASSPVAGGGPYEQYF
13	TRBV7-9	TRBJ2-7	-	TRBD2	TGTGCCAGCAGCTCCTCCGGGACTACCGAGCAGTACTTC	CASSSSGTTEQYF
11	TRBV18	TRBJ2-5	-	-	TGTGCCAGCTCACTTCAAGAGACCCAGTACTTC	CASSLQETQYF
15	TRBV27	TRBJ2-1	-	TRBD2	TGTGCCAGCAGTTTTGAGACTAGCGGGCTCAATGAGCAGTTCTTC	CASSFETSGLNEQFF
12	TRBV7-8	TRBJ2-7	-	TRBD2	TGTGCCAGCGGGACTAGCAGCTACGAGCAGTACTTC	CASGTSSYEQYF
15	TRBV21-1	TRBJ2-3	-	-	TGTGCCAGCAGCCCTGATGGGGGAGGCGAAGATACGCAGTATTTT	CASSPDGGGEDTQYF
15	TRBV4-1	TRBJ2-5	-	TRBD1	TGCGCCAGCAGCCGGTCCGACAGGGACCAAGAGACCCAGTACTTC	CASSRSDRDQETQYF
16	TRBV3-1/TRBV3-2	TRBJ2-7	-	TRBD2	TGTGCCAGCAGCCAATCGGGACTAGCGAGTGCCTACGAGCAGTACTTC	CASSQSGLASAYEQYF
16	TRBV6-5	TRBJ1-1	-	-	TGTGCCAGCAGTTACGCCTGGACGGGGATGAACACTGAAGCTTTCTTT	CASSYAWTGMNTEAFF
15	TRBV14	TRBJ2-6	-	-	TGTGCCAGCAGCCAAGTGGGGGCTGGGGCCAACGTCCTGACTTTC	CASSQVGAGANVLTF
14	TRBV20-1	TRBJ1-3	-	-	TGCAGTGCTAGTCTACCCAACTCTGGAAACACCATATATTTT	CSASLPNSGNTIYF
14	TRBV5-6	TRBJ1-2	-	-	TGTGCCAGCAGCTTGAGTGGGATCTCCTATGGCTACACCTTC	CASSLSGISYGYTF
19	TRBV6-6	TRBJ2-3	-	TRBD2	TGTGCCAGCAGCCACTGGGGGGGACTAGCGGGGGAGAGCACCGATACGCAGTATTTT	CASSHWGGLAGESTDTQYF
15	TRBV7-2	TRBJ2-3	-	TRBD2	TGTGCCAGCAGCTTAGGGACTAGCTGGACAGATACGCAGTATTTT	CASSLGTSWTDTQYF
12	TRBV5-5	TRBJ2-7	-	-	TGTGCCAGCAGCCAACCGTACGGCGAGCAGTACTTC	CASSQPYGEQYF
14	TRBV6-6	TRBJ1-5	-	TRBD1	TGTGCCAGCAGTTACAGGGGGCTCAGTCAGCCCCAGCATTTT	CASSYRGLSQPQHF
8	TRBV5-1	TRBJ2-7	-	-	TGCGCCAGTAACGAGCAGTACTTC	CASNEQYF
17	TRBV30	TRBJ2-5	-	TRBD1	TGTGCCTGGAGTCCAGGACAGGTATTGGGGTCAGGGGAGACCCAGTACTTC	CAWSPGQVLGSGETQYF
15	TRBV18	TRBJ2-2	-	-	TGTGCCAGCTTCACCAGTAGGGCGAACACCGGGGAGCTGTTTTTT	CASFTSRANTGELFF
13	TRBV28	TRBJ1-4	-	-	TGTGCCACCCTAGTGGCGACTAATGAAAAACTGTTTTTT	CATLVATNEKLFF